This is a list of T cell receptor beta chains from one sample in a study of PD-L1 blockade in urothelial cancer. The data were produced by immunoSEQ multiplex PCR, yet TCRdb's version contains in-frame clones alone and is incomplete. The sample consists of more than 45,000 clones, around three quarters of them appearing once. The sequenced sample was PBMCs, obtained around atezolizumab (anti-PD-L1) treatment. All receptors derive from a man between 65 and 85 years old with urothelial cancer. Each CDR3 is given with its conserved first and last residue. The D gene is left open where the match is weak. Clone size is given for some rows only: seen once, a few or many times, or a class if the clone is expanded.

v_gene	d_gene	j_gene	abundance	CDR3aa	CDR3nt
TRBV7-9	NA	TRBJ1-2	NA	CASSSDGGGYTF	TGTGCCAGCAGCTCCGACGGCGGGGGCTACACCTTC
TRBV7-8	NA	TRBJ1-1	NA	CASSRMQGALNTEAFF	TGTGCCAGCAGCAGAATGCAAGGGGCCCTGAACACTGAAGCTTTCTTT
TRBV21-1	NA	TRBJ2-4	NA	CASTLRRMKNIQYF	TGTGCCAGCACCCTGAGGAGAATGAAAAACATTCAGTACTTC
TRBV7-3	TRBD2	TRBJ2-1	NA	CASSLRGTSGRWDEQFF	TGTGCCAGCAGCTTAAGGGGGACTAGCGGGAGGTGGGATGAGCAGTTCTTC
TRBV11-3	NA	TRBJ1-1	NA	CASTRWGGAGTEAFF	TGTGCCAGCACCAGGTGGGGGGGCGCGGGCACTGAAGCTTTCTTT
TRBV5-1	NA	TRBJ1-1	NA	CASSSKYSGVTEAFF	TGCGCCAGCAGCTCAAAATATTCAGGGGTGACTGAAGCTTTCTTT
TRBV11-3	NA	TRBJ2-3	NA	CASSLGRVPTDTQYF	TGTGCCAGCAGCTTAGGTCGGGTTCCTACAGATACGCAGTATTTT
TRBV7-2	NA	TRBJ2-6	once	CASSLDSSGANVLTF	TGTGCCAGCAGCTTAGACTCTTCTGGGGCCAACGTCCTGACTTTC
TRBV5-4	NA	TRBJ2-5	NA	CASSLGRRETQYF	TGTGCCAGCAGCTTGGGGAGGCGGGAGACCCAGTACTTC
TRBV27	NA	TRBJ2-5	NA	CASSPQLVSRETQYF	TGTGCCAGCAGTCCGCAACTAGTTTCCCGAGAGACCCAGTACTTC
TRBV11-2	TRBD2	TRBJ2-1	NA	CASSSLAGAYNEQFF	TGTGCCAGCAGCTCCCTAGCGGGAGCCTACAATGAGCAGTTCTTC
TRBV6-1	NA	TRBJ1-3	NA	CASSERGGQLTGNTIYF	TGTGCCAGCAGTGAAAGAGGAGGCCAGCTGACAGGAAACACCATATATTTT
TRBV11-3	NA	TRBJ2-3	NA	CASSPRTSQSTDTQYF	TGTGCCAGCAGCCCGAGGACAAGCCAGAGCACAGATACGCAGTATTTT
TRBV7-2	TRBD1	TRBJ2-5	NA	CASSRRQGKVETQYF	TGTGCCAGCAGCCGCCGACAGGGAAAAGTAGAGACCCAGTACTTC
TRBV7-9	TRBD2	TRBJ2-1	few	CASSLETSGRLFASNEQFF	TGTGCCAGCAGCTTAGAGACTAGCGGGAGACTCTTCGCGAGTAATGAGCAGTTCTTC
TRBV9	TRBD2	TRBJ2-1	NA	CASSGRTSGGGEQFF	TGTGCCAGCAGCGGTAGGACTAGCGGGGGGGGTGAGCAGTTCTTC
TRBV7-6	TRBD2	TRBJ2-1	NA	CASSLVGSGSSNEQFF	TGTGCCAGCAGCTTAGTTGGTAGCGGGAGTTCCAATGAGCAGTTCTTC
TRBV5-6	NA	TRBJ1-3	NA	CASRLGSANTIYF	TGTGCCAGCAGACTAGGGAGTGCCAACACCATATATTTT